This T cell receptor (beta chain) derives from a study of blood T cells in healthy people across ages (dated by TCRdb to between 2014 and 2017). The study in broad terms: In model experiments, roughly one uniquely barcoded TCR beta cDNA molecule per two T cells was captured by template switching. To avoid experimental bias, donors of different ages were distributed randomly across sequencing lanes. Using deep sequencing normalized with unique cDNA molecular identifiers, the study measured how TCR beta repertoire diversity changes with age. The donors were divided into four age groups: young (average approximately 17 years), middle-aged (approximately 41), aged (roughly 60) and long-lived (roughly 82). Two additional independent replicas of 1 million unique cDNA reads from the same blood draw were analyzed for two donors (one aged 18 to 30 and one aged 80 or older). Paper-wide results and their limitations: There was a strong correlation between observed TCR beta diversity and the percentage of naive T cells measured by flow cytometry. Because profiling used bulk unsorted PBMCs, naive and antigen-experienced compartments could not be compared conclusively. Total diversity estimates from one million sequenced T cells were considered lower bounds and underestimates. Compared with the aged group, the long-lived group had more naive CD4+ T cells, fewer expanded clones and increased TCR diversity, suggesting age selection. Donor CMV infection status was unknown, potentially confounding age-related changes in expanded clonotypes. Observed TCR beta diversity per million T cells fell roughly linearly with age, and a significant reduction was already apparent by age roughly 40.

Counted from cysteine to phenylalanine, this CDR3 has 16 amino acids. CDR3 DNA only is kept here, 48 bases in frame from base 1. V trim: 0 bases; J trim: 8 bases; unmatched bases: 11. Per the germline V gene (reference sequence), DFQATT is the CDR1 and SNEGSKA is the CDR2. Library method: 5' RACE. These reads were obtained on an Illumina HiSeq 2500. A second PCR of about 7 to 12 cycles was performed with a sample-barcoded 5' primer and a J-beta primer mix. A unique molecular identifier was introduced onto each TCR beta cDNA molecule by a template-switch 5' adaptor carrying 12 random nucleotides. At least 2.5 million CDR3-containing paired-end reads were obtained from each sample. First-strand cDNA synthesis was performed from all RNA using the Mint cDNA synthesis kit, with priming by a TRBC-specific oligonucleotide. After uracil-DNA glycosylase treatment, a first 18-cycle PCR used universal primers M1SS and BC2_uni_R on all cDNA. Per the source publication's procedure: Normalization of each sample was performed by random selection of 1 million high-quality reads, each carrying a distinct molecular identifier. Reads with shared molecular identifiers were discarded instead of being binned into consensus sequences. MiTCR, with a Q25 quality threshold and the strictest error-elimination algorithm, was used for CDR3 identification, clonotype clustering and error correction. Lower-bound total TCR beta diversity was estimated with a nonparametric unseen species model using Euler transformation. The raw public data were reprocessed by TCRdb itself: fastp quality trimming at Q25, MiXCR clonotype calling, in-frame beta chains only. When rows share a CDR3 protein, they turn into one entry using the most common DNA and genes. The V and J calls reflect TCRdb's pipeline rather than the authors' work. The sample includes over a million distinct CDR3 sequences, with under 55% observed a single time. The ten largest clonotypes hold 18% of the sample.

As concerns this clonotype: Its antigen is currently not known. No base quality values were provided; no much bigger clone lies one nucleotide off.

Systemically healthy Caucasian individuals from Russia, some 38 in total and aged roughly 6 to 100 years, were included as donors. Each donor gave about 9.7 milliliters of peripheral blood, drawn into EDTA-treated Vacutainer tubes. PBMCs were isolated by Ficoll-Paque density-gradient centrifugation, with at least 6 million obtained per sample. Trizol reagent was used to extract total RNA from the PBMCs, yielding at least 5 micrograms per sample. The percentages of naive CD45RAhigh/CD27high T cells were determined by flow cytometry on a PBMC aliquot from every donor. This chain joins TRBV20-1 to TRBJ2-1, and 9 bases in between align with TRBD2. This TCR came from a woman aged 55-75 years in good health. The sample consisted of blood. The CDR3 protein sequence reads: CSARDPPAGGVHEQFF. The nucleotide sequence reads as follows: TGCAGTGCTAGAGATCCCCCCGCGGGAGGGGTCCATGAGCAGTTCTTC.